Listed below are T cell receptor beta chains from one sample, sequenced in a study of human T cells and chemical hapten exposure. One entry per CDR3 protein results from TCRdb running MiXCR on the RACE reads. The top ten hold roughly 2.5% of the sample, which has more than 75,000 distinct CDR3 sequences, 9.5% to 13% seen once. Sequenced material: whole blood, taken in connection with sensitization to the hapten diphenylcyclopropenone (DPC). The receptors stem from a woman aged 25 to 39 with alopecia areata. Some clones in this sample may be carry-over from other donors' samples. Each CDR3 is given with its conserved first and last residue. A D gene is named only where the DNA matches it firmly. Expanded clones are given a class, and other clones once, few, many or no size at all.

>TRBV20-1|many|-|TRBJ1-1
TGCAGTGCTAGAATGACAGTTACAAACACTGAAGCTTTCTTT
CSARMTVTNTEAFF
>TRBV5-1|many|-|TRBJ2-1
TGCGCCAGCAGCTTGGTCCCAGGGGACAATGAGCAGTTCTTC
CASSLVPGDNEQFF
>TRBV5-1|many|-|TRBJ2-7
TGCGCCAGCAGCTTGTCCACGGAGAACTACGAGCAGTACTTC
CASSLSTENYEQYF
>TRBV12-5|many|-|TRBJ2-3
TGTGCTAGTGGTTTGTCTCGTACAGATACGCAGTATTTT
CASGLSRTDTQYF
>TRBV6-2/TRBV6-3|many|TRBD2|TRBJ2-5
TGTGCCAGCAGGACTAGCGGGAGTCAGACCCAGTACTTC
CASRTSGSQTQYF
>TRBV18|many|-|TRBJ2-3
TGTGCCAGCTCACCGAGCGAAACAGATACGCAGTATTTT
CASSPSETDTQYF
>TRBV9|-|-|TRBJ1-4
TGTGCCAGCAGCGTAGTTGGAGGGGCTAATGAAAAACTGTTTTTT
CASSVVGGANEKLFF
>TRBV18|-|-|TRBJ1-3
TGTGCCAGCCTAACCTCGGAAGGCCTTTCTGGAAACACCATATATTTT
CASLTSEGLSGNTIYF
>TRBV29-1|many|-|TRBJ2-5
TGCAGCGTTGACCTCTCGGCGACCCAGTACTTC
CSVDLSATQYF
>TRBV9|few|-|TRBJ2-6
TGTGCCAGCAGCGTTCAGGGCTACTCTGGGGCCAACGTCCTGACTTTC
CASSVQGYSGANVLTF
>TRBV5-4|many|TRBD1|TRBJ2-4
TGTGCCAGCAGTCCTTCTCAGGGGGTCAAAAACATTCAGTACTTC
CASSPSQGVKNIQYF
>TRBV7-6|many|-|TRBJ2-6
TGTGCCAGCAGCTTAGCGCCAGGGGCCGTCTCTGGGGCCAACGTCCTGACTTTC
CASSLAPGAVSGANVLTF
>TRBV7-2|-|TRBD1|TRBJ1-2
TGTGCCAGCAGCGCGGGGGACAGGGTCTATGGCTACACCTTC
CASSAGDRVYGYTF
>TRBV5-3|few|-|TRBJ2-3
TGTGCCAGAAGCCAACATAGCACAGATACGCAGTATTTT
CARSQHSTDTQYF
>TRBV29-1|many|-|TRBJ1-1
TGCAGCGTCCGTCGGACAGATGAAGCTTTCTTT
CSVRRTDEAFF
>TRBV11-2|many|-|TRBJ2-6
TGTGCCAGCAGCGTGAGTGGGGGCTCTGGGGCCAACGTCCTGACTTTC
CASSVSGGSGANVLTF
>TRBV6-5|few|-|TRBJ2-2
TGTGCCAGTACTAACAGGCTCACCGGGGAGCTGTTTTTT
CASTNRLTGELFF
>TRBV6-2/TRBV6-3|few|TRBD1|TRBJ2-1
TGTGCCAGCAGTTACCGACGACAGGGACCCTACAATGAGCAGTTCTTC
CASSYRRQGPYNEQFF
>TRBV20-1|many|-|TRBJ1-1
TGCAGTGCTAGAGGGGAGGTACGCACTGAAGCTTTCTTT
CSARGEVRTEAFF
>TRBV28|-|-|TRBJ1-1
TGTGCCAGCAGTTTAGCTGGGGGACGTAAAAACACTGAAGCTTTCTTT
CASSLAGGRKNTEAFF
>TRBV5-4|-|TRBD2|TRBJ2-3
TGTGCCAGCAGCTTGGGGGGGACTAGCAGGCGGGATACGCAGTATTTT
CASSLGGTSRRDTQYF
>TRBV29-1|many|TRBD2|TRBJ2-1
TGCAGCGTTGAGCTAGCGGTAAGCTCCTACAATGAGCAGTTCTTC
CSVELAVSSYNEQFF
>TRBV2|many|-|TRBJ2-2
TGTGCCAGCAAGCTGTCTGGGAGGGAGCTGTTTTTT
CASKLSGRELFF
>TRBV4-3|many|-|TRBJ1-4
TGCGCCAGCAGCCAAGAATCGGGTAGGGGGAATGAAAAACTGTTTTTT
CASSQESGRGNEKLFF
>TRBV6-5|-|-|TRBJ2-7
TGTGCCAGCAGTAGGGTTGGGGCGCAGAACTACGAGCAGTACTTC
CASSRVGAQNYEQYF
>TRBV4-3|-|TRBD2|TRBJ2-7
TGCGCCAGCAGCCAGGTCGCGGGGGTACCCTACGAGCAGTACTTC
CASSQVAGVPYEQYF
>TRBV19|many|TRBD1|TRBJ1-4
TGTGCCAGTACGGGACAGGTTGATGAAAAACTGTTTTTT
CASTGQVDEKLFF